This T cell receptor beta chain was documented in a study of CD8+CD57+ T cells in acquired aplastic anemia. At the level of the study: Healthy donor CD4+ cell samples had a mean of around 9.9 million reads.

This clonotype was seen many times. The antigen remains undetermined. Genomic DNA acted as the template from which TCR beta VDJ combination and CDR3 sequence profiling were carried out. TCRdb re-derived calls from the reads in MiXCR, one entry per CDR3 protein. The top ten hold around 32% of the sample, which has some 200,000 distinct CDR3 sequences, approximately 60% seen once. The CDR3 covers 15 residues. Per germline, CDR1 MNHEY and CDR2 SVGEGT. V shed 6 bases and J 3 bases; nucleotides not matched to a gene: 9. General observations from the study: Levels of CD8+ Simpson's diversity were not significantly distinct in patients versus controls.

The V call is TRBV6-2 or TRBV6-3, the J call TRBJ2-3, with 7 bases lining up with TRBD1. This receptor was taken from a human donor in good health. The sequenced sample was sorted CD4+, CD8+, or CD8+CD57+ T cells (not recorded which) from PBMCs. The CDR3 sequence: CASSRTGEATDTQYF. In DNA form, the CDR3 reads TGTGCCAGCAGCAGAACAGGGGAAGCGACAGATACGCAGTATTTT.